This T cell receptor (beta chain) was recovered during a study of shared clonotypes between healthy human individuals (dated by TCRdb to 2020 to 2021). Looking at the study overall: The cohort comprised a couple of women and a few men aged 18 to 49 years. For each donor, CD4 naive and CD4 memory were each run on three plates, CD8 naive on two plates, and CD8 memory on one plate. To estimate repertoire size and how much clonotype sharing occurs between individuals, the study deeply sequenced the blood TCR repertoires of 4 to 6 healthy adults. To increase sequencing depth and limit assay-specific biases, different laboratories used diverse techniques to prepare libraries and sequence TCR repertoires. Between about 0.8 and 8.9 billion PBMCs per donor were obtained by leukapheresis.

Results the study describes overall, beyond this receptor: Because the study included only a small number of donors, the genetic and exposure-history diversity represented was limited. When a few donors were compared, the shared fraction of clonotypes was about 5.5% for naive CD4, approximately 3.5% for naive CD8, about 2.4% for memory CD4, and about 0.36% for memory CD8. Clonotypes shared by all four sorted-subset donors showed higher generation probabilities than non-shared clonotypes. Larger estimated clonotype richness was generally found for naive subsets than for memory subsets. Sampling was restricted to blood, and TCR repertoires in tissue are likely to differ from TCR repertoires in blood. Based on pairwise subsampling, the degree of clonotype sharing among donors was expected to be affected by sequencing depth. Rarefaction of sorted-subset datasets indicated incomplete sequencing despite the large sequencing depth.

For the CD8 naive samples, CD45RO-negative cells were positively selected for CCR7, yielding a CD45RA+CCR7+ population from which TemRA cells were excluded. The donors were healthy, HIV-negative adults who had no recently reported acute infections or vaccinations. Only Caucasian adults living in Nashville, Tennessee, USA were represented among the donors. Blood was obtained by leukapheresis, after which PBMCs were separated by Ficoll-Histopaque density gradient centrifugation and cryopreserved in liquid nitrogen vapor phase. Analytical flow cytometry was used to check the purity and quantity of every magnetically sorted T cell population. Genomic DNA was isolated from each sorted fraction and quantified by UV absorbance on a Nanodrop 2000c. TCR CDR3 regions were amplified from genomic DNA by multiplex PCR using the deep immunoSEQ assay. For each cell subset, the extracted genomic DNA was distributed evenly across all wells of several immunoSEQ 96-well plates, and each plate served as one replicate. For sorted subsets, each replicate PCR was loaded with 200 ng genomic DNA, equivalent to about 30,000 T cell genomes. The purified libraries were quantified using a Qubit 3.0 fluorometer, sized with a Bioanalyzer 2100, and then quantified again using the KAPA Library Quantification kit. Every immunoSEQ 96-well plate was sequenced on a separate single-read 150-cycle Illumina NextSeq 550 flow cell. Turning to the authors' computational methods: Because only junctional sequences without quality scores were contained in the immunoSEQ output, filtering matching that applied to full-length reads could not be performed. Sequences were annotated with PyIR, a Python wrapper for IgBLAST v1.9, using IMGT germline references to assign V/J genes and CDR3. Reads with weak V/J assignments (E-value above 1e-6), missing CDR3, stop codons, out-of-frame junctions, or ambiguous translated residues were removed. V3J clonotypes were defined by identical inferred V gene, J gene, and CDR3 amino acid sequence. The percentage overlap between two repertoires was calculated by dividing the number of shared unique clonotypes by the size of the smaller repertoire. Richness of each repertoire was evaluated using RTK rarefaction, the Chao1 estimator, and Recon v2.1 estimates of unobserved clonotypes. OLGA was used to compute generation probabilities for all TCRbeta clonotypes that the gDNA method yielded from a handful of donors. The table was pulled from immuneACCESS by TCRdb, which kept in-frame rearrangements only. Such tables lose some clones; where checked, under half of the loss comes from unresolved V genes, and the rest has no known cause. V and J calls and clone size are copied from that table; D and trimming were computed from the DNA. This sample is represented by about 2.1 million clones; 90% to 95% of them were singletons. 1.5% to 2% of the sample is in the top ten clones.

A word on this clone: Its recognized antigen is unknown. No per-base quality is available; no much larger clone lies one base away. Other DNA sequences in this sample translate to the same CDR3.

Between the V and J ends, shortened by 5 bases and 1 base respectively, the junction contains 11 bases. The germline V gene sets CDR1 to MDHEN and CDR2 to SYDVKM. From its cysteine to its phenylalanine, the CDR3 spans 15 amino acids. CDR3 DNA is the only sequence kept; it has 45 bases, read in frame from the first base. This clonotype was sampled from a man aged 18 to 30 in good health. Some clones in this sample may be carry-over from other donors' samples. The sequenced material came from naive CD8+ T cells from PBMCs. Read against the paper, the sample's cell subset or site label means: CD45RA+CCR7+. The rearranged segments are TRBV28 and TRBJ2-2, with the D call perhaps TRBD1 or TRBD2, each one matching 5 bases. The base sequence is TGTGCCAGCAGTCCCGGGACCTTGAACACCGGGGAGCTGTTTTTT. Its protein reads: CASSPGTLNTGELFF.